Sequencing of this T cell receptor (beta chain) was carried out in a study of T cell responses to AZD1222 COVID-19 vaccine. Germline CDR1 reads LNHDA; CDR2 reads SQIVND (reference sequence). CDR3 length: 15 amino acids. Trimming removed 3 bases from V and 2 bases from J, with 13 bases in between. Here immunoSEQ multiplex PCR was the method, and the copy in TCRdb shows in-frame clones only, minus some. The data hold 100,000 to 150,000 clones, with 75% to 90% observed a single time. This TCR was recovered from an adult in good health. The source material was peripheral blood, sampled on day 0 of AZD1222 vaccination. This chain uses TRBV19 with TRBJ1-1; the D gene is possibly TRBD1 (6 bases). The CDR3 sequence: CASSIASGANTEAFF. For the CDR3, the DNA is TGTGCCAGTAGTATCGCCTCAGGGGCCAACACTGAAGCTTTCTTT.